This T cell receptor (beta chain) derives from a study of T cells after yellow fever vaccination. TCRdb itself ran the 5' RACE reads through MiXCR, one entry per CDR3 protein. The sample holds 35,000 to 55,000 distinct CDR3 sequences, around 6.4% seen once. The length of the CDR3 is 15 residues. The germline V gene has CDR1 MDHEN and CDR2 SYDVKM. V shed 5 bases, J shed 4 bases, and the junction held 8 bases outside the gene matches. Study findings and constraints: A weaker secondary response peaked on day 5, the primary on day 15. Only a small proportion of the clonotypes turned up in both the CD4 and the CD8 compartments, likely arising from convergent recombination.

This clonotype occurred many times. The specimen was PBMCs, either bulk or a sorted T-cell subset (CD4+, CD8+, memory, or dextramer-sorted; not recorded which), collected 45 days after the yellow fever booster vaccination. This TCR was recovered from a man aged 25-40 years who received the YFV17D yellow fever vaccine. The rearrangement joins TRBV28 to TRBJ1-5; 7 positions match TRBD1. CDR3 residues: CASSTTGTANQPQHF. The DNA of the CDR3 is TGTGCCAGCAGTACCACCGGGACAGCTAATCAGCCCCAGCATTTT.